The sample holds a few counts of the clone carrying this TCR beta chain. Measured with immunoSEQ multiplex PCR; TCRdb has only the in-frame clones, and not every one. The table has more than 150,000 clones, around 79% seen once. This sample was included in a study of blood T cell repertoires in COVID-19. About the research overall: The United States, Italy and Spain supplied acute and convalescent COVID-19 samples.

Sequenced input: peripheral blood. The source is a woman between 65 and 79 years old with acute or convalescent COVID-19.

The CDR3: CSVEKGLAGANEQFF. In nucleotides, the CDR3 is TGCAGCGTGGAAAAGGGTCTAGCGGGAGCCAATGAGCAGTTCTTC. The V gene is TRBV29-1, the J gene TRBJ2-1; the match to TRBD2 covers 10 bases. After removal of 6 bases from V and 6 bases from J, the junction contained 11 bases not matched to a gene. The CDR3 runs to 15 residues. The germline CDR1 and CDR2 sequences are SQVTM and ANQGSEA.